Included here is one T cell receptor (beta chain) sequence, with context. Authors' data handling: How many nucleated cells were present was estimated from reference gene primer amplification. TCRdb's copy holds only in-frame clones and misses some; the assay was immunoSEQ multiplex PCR. V, J and clone size are those of that table, while D and trimming were read from the DNA. Of fewer than 200,000 clones listed, 85% to 90% are singletons. These data are taken from a study of blood T cell repertoires in COVID-19. Study context: Both acute and convalescent COVID-19 samples were obtained from the United States, Italy and Spain. Nucleic acid was either cDNA or gDNA, and it came from T cells, B-cell-depleted T cells, or PBMCs.

The clonotype comes from a man between 65 and 85 years old with active or convalescent COVID-19. Source material: peripheral blood.

The CDR3 DNA follows: TGTGCCAGCAGGGGGAGGAATGAGCAGTTCTTC. Translation gives CASRGRNEQFF. This sequence joins TRBV7-2 and TRBJ2-1, with a weak D call TRBD2 (6 bases). Trimming shortened V by 6 bases and J by 7 bases, and 7 bases separated the two germline ends. The length of the CDR3 is 11 residues. In germline, CDR1 is SGHTA, CDR2 FQGNSA.